Sequencing of this T cell receptor beta chain was carried out in a study of blood T cell repertoires in COVID-19. The wider study: T cells, B-cell-depleted T cells, or PBMCs provided the cDNA or gDNA that served as material.

The junction had 8 bases not matched to a gene; V was cut back by 6 bases and J by 5 bases. Germline V gene lookup returns CDR1 SNHLY and CDR2 FYNNEI. This CDR3 spans 15 amino acids. Categorization into cohorts depended on clinical history that participants reported. The table came from immunoSEQ multiplex PCR; TCRdb's copy has only in-frame clones and leaves some out. Of hundreds of thousands of clones detected, around 85% appear once; the ten largest clones hold under 7%. Sequences were obtained from PBMCs or T cells enriched from blood (not recorded which). This sequence was found in a woman between 40 and 55 years old who had recovered from COVID-19. This chain joins TRBV2 and TRBJ2-2; 8 bases agree with TRBD1. Written as DNA, the CDR3 is TGTGCCAGCAGGGCGACGGACAGGGCAACCGGGGAGCTGTTTTTT. This codes for CASRATDRATGELFF.